The next 29 T cell receptor beta chains were all read from a single sample in a study of cytotoxic CD8 clonotypes in ibrutinib-treated CLL. The protocol was immunoSEQ multiplex PCR, while the TCRdb copy is restricted to in-frame clones and leaves out a portion. The repertoire holds roughly 47,000 clones, with roughly 57% as singletons. This specimen consisted of PBMCs, obtained after 12 months of ibrutinib treatment. The receptors were gathered from a human donor with chronic lymphocytic leukemia.

This clone has only a few counts. The same CDR3 also results from other DNA sequences found in this sample. This rearrangement joins TRBV6-1 to TRBJ1-4, with 8 bases identical to TRBD1. The CDR3 is 14 residues long. The V and J ends lost 4 bases and 4 bases, in that order; junction bases with no gene match: 2. CDR1 and CDR2 from the germline V gene are MNHNS and SASEGT. The CDR3 nucleotides are TGTGCCAGCAGTGTCGGACAGGGTAATGAAAAACTGTTTTTT. The encoded protein is CASSVGQGNEKLFF.

This clone was picked up many times. The chain links TRBV29-1 to TRBJ2-1; TRBD1 matches at 7 bases. The junction had 5 bases not matched to a gene; V was cut back by 6 bases and J by 6 bases. Germline V lookup: CDR1 SQVTM, CDR2 ANQGSEA. This CDR3 region has 12 residues. For the CDR3, the DNA is TGCAGCGTAGTGACAGGGAGCAATGAGCAGTTCTTC. Translating gives CSVVTGSNEQFF.

This chain uses TRBV19 with TRBJ2-7; possible D gene TRBD2, 6 bases. V was pared by 11 bases and J by 3 bases, with 20 bases between. The CDR3 has 14 residues. Germline V lookup: CDR1 LNHDA, CDR2 SQIVND (reference sequence). CDR3 loop: CAVGRRGYYYEQYF. The CDR3, as DNA: TGTGCCGTGGGTCGGAGGGGCTACTACTACGAGCAGTACTTC.

V is TRBV5-6 and J is TRBJ2-2, with a weak D call TRBD1 (5 bases). Trimming took off 0 bases at V and 3 bases at J, with 12 bases between the two ends. The germline CDR1 and CDR2 sequences are SGHDT and YYEEEE. This CDR3 has 16 amino acids. DNA of the CDR3: TGTGCCAGCAGCTTGGCCGCAGGGTGGGACACCGGGGAGCTGTTTTTT. Translated: CASSLAAGWDTGELFF.

The V and J genes are TRBV9 and TRBJ1-1, with 10 bases that match TRBD1. CDR3 length equals 15 residues. Germline loops: CDR1 SGDLS, CDR2 YYNGEE. V lost 2 bases, J lost 6 bases, and 7 bases stayed unmatched. CDR3 residues: CASSVTGGPSAEAFF. For the CDR3, the DNA is TGTGCCAGCAGCGTGACAGGGGGCCCGTCGGCTGAAGCTTTCTTT.

This clone was seen a few times. The sample carries other DNA sequences with the same CDR3. The rearrangement links TRBV11-2 to TRBJ1-2, with a tentative D call TRBD1 (5 bases). The germline V gene encodes CDR1 SGHAT and CDR2 FQNNGV. This CDR3 spans 15 amino acids. V lost 0 bases and J 0 bases, leaving 8 bases between the germline ends. This CDR3 reads CASSLEGATNYGYTF. The CDR3 coding sequence is TGTGCCAGCAGCTTAGAAGGGGCTACTAACTATGGCTACACCTTC.

The chain employs TRBV28 and TRBJ2-1; the match to TRBD1 covers 9 bases. Germline CDR1 MDHEN, CDR2 SYDVKM. CDR3 length: 15 residues. After removal of 6 bases from V and 7 bases from J, the junction contained 10 bases not matched to a gene. The CDR3 reads CASRTPQGAQNEQFF. DNA for the CDR3: TGTGCCAGCAGGACACCACAGGGGGCGCAGAATGAGCAGTTCTTC.

This clone came up a few times. This sequence joins TRBV15 and TRBJ1-5; D gene unclear. The CDR3 extends over 15 amino acids. CDR1 and CDR2 (germline): LNHNV, YYDKDF (reference sequence). V was trimmed by 3 bases and J by 4 bases, leaving 13 bases between them. The CDR3 nucleotides are TGTGCCACCAGCAGCTTCTCTGGGGTAAATCAGCCCCAGCATTTT. It codes for CATSSFSGVNQPQHF.

In its sample, this clone was seen a few times. V and J are TRBV5-1 and TRBJ1-5, with TRBD1 as a possible D gene (5 bases). The CDR3 covers 15 residues. The germline V and J ends were trimmed by 4 bases and 1 base, with 12 bases remaining between them. Germline lookup yields CDR1 SGHRS and CDR2 YFSETQ. The CDR3 is CASSPTWGSNQPQHF. Here the CDR3 DNA reads TGCGCCAGCAGCCCCACCTGGGGGAGCAATCAGCCCCAGCATTTT.

The CDR3 DNA sequence: TGTGCCAGCTCACCGGACCGTAACTATGGCTACACCTTC. Its protein product is CASSPDRNYGYTF. The chain combines TRBV18 with TRBJ1-2; no firm D call. Looked up from germline, CDR1 is KGHSH and CDR2 is LQKENI. This CDR3 contains 13 residues. V was shortened by 3 bases and J by 1 base, with 6 bases between the two germline ends.

This chain uses TRBV5-1 with TRBJ2-7; weak D call: TRBD1 (6 bases). There are 16 residues in the CDR3. The germline CDR1 and CDR2 sequences are SGHRS and YFSETQ. Trimming removed 2 bases at V and 5 bases at J, with 20 bases between. The CDR3 DNA sequence: TGCGCCAGCAGCTTAAACGAAGGGGGAGAGTTTAACGAGCAGTACTTC. The encoded protein is CASSLNEGGEFNEQYF. Full variable domain (rest looked up from reference TRBV5-1 and TRBJ2-7): KAGVTQTPRYLIKTRGQQVTLSCSPISGHRSVSWYQQTPGQGLQFLFEYFSETQRNKGNFPGRFSGRQFSNSRSEMNVSTLELGDSALYLCASSLNEGGEFNEQYFGPGTRLTVT.

The rearrangement links TRBV28 to TRBJ1-2; no clear D. From germline, CDR1 is MDHEN and CDR2 SYDVKM. The CDR3 is made up of 13 amino acids. V was cut by 3 bases and J by 0 bases, with 5 bases left in between. For the CDR3, the DNA is TGTGCCAGCAGTTTTGGGACTAACTATGGCTACACCTTC. Translating gives CASSFGTNYGYTF.

The chain uses TRBV7-2 and TRBJ2-3, with D perhaps matching TRBD2 (5 bases). Germline CDR1 SGHTA, CDR2 FQGNSA. Trimming removed 3 bases from V and 6 bases from J, with 7 bases in between. The CDR3 is 12 amino acids. CDR3 nucleotide sequence: TGTGCCAGCAGCTTCTCGGGGGATACGCAGTATTTT. Amino acid sequence: CASSFSGDTQYF.

The rearrangement joins TRBV14 to TRBJ2-7, with D uncertain. Germline assignment: CDR1 SGHDN and CDR2 FVKESK. CDR3 length: 15 residues. V was shortened by 1 base and J by 9 bases, with 19 bases between the two germline ends. The CDR3 reads CASSQVDLGLSRQYF. The CDR3 DNA reads TGTGCCAGCAGCCAAGTAGATTTAGGGCTAAGTCGGCAGTACTTC.

The chain employs TRBV28 and TRBJ1-2; a weak D match, TRBD1 (5 bases). Germline CDR1 MDHEN, CDR2 SYDVKM. The CDR3 contains 15 residues. Trimming left V 5 bases short and J 4 bases short, with 17 bases between. Here the CDR3 reads CASSLHGRDLYGYTF. CDR3 bases: TGTGCCAGCAGTCTCCACGGACGGGACCTCTATGGCTACACCTTC.

This clone has only one observation. The chain is built from TRBV4-2 and TRBJ2-1; 14 bases agree with TRBD2. CDR1 LGHNA and CDR2 YNFKEQ come from the germline V gene. Trimming at V came to 4 bases and at J to 0 bases, leaving 14 bases not matched to a gene. This CDR3 has 21 amino acids. CDR3 sequence reads: CASSPNRPGTSGSDSYNEQFF. The CDR3 DNA reads as TGTGCCAGCAGCCCCAATCGTCCCGGGACTAGCGGGAGCGACTCCTACAATGAGCAGTTCTTC.

The genes are TRBV7-6 and TRBJ2-2, with unresolved D. Germline CDR1 is SGHVS and CDR2 is FNYEAQ. V was trimmed by 1 base and J by 5 bases, leaving 8 bases between them. The CDR3 sequence is 14 residues long. The CDR3 coding sequence is TGTGCCAGCAGCTTAGTTGATGGGACCGGGGAGCTGTTTTTT. Protein sequence: CASSLVDGTGELFF.

The J gene is TRBJ2-3, the V gene TRBV27; D may match TRBD1 or TRBD2 (5 bases each). Germline V gene sequence: CDR1 MNHEY, CDR2 SMNVEV (reference sequence). The CDR3 totals 14 residues. V lost 4 bases and J 8 bases, leaving 16 bases between the germline ends. The CDR3 protein is CASSSGGRTGTQYF. CDR3 nucleotides: TGTGCCAGCAGTTCTGGGGGTCGTACCGGTACGCAGTATTTT.

This sequence joins TRBV5-4 and TRBJ1-1; 7 positions agree with TRBD1. V was pared by 4 bases and J by 5 bases, with 11 bases of the junction left unmatched. CDR1 and CDR2 (germline): SGHNT, YYREEE (reference sequence). The CDR3 is 15 residues long. The DNA of the CDR3 is TGTGCCAGCAGCCTAGCAGGCAGGGGGTATACTGAAGCTTTCTTT. Its translation is CASSLAGRGYTEAFF.

The V call is TRBV28, the J call TRBJ1-6; TRBD1 matches 8 bases. V lost 3 bases to trimming and J lost 7 bases; unmatched junction nucleotides: 14. Germline CDR1 MDHEN, CDR2 SYDVKM. The CDR3 has 18 residues. In DNA form, the CDR3 reads TGTGCCAGCAGTTTCGGGCTTACAGGGGGTGTTTTAAATTCACCCCTCCACTTT. Amino acid sequence: CASSFGLTGGVLNSPLHF.

This clone was counted between two and nine times. The chain carries TRBV5-1 and TRBJ1-6; the D gene is possibly TRBD1 (5 bases). The V end lost 0 bases, the J end lost 9 bases, and 13 bases lay between the germline ends. CDR1 and CDR2 from the germline V gene are SGHRS and YFSETQ. This CDR3 is 15 amino acids long. CDR3 sequence: CASSLGERRGSPLHF. CDR3 DNA: TGCGCCAGCAGCTTGGGGGAAAGGAGGGGTTCACCCCTCCACTTT. Based on the CDR3 plus reference TRBV5-1 and TRBJ1-6, the full variable domain is KAGVTQTPRYLIKTRGQQVTLSCSPISGHRSVSWYQQTPGQGLQFLFEYFSETQRNKGNFPGRFSGRQFSNSRSEMNVSTLELGDSALYLCASSLGERRGSPLHFGNGTRLTVT.

The V gene is TRBV7-6, the J gene TRBJ2-3; the D call may be TRBD1 or TRBD2 (5 bases each). Deletions cut 3 bases from V and 4 bases from J, with 11 bases between. The CDR3 runs to 14 residues. Germline V gene sequence: CDR1 SGHVS, CDR2 FNYEAQ. This CDR3 is CASSFIGDADTQYF. The CDR3 coding sequence is TGTGCCAGCAGCTTCATCGGGGACGCAGATACGCAGTATTTT.

The rearrangement joins TRBV28 to TRBJ1-2; perhaps TRBD1 as D (6 bases). Germline V lookup: CDR1 MDHEN, CDR2 SYDVKM. The CDR3 is made up of 14 amino acids. Trimming removed 3 bases at V and 4 bases at J, with 12 bases between. As DNA, the CDR3 is TGTGCCAGCAGTTTGGGAGGGGGGTTCTATGGCTACACCTTC. Translation: CASSLGGGFYGYTF.

V gene TRBV6-6 combines with J gene TRBJ2-7; a weak D match, TRBD1 (5 bases). Germline V CDR1 and CDR2: MNHNY, SVGAGI (reference sequence). V lost 2 bases and J 6 bases, leaving 8 bases between the germline ends. CDR3 length equals 12 residues. CDR3 bases: TGTGCCAGCAGTTACAGGGGCGGCGAGCAGTACTTC. Translating it yields CASSYRGGEQYF.

The chain has TRBV6-5 and TRBJ2-7; 11 nucleotides line up with TRBD1. Germline assignment: CDR1 MNHEY and CDR2 SVGAGI. The CDR3 extends over 14 amino acids. Losses at the gene ends were 6 bases for V and 2 bases for J; bases not matched to a gene: 3. CDR3 protein: CASRGTGGTYEQYF. In nucleotides, the CDR3 is TGTGCCAGCAGAGGGACAGGGGGAACCTACGAGCAGTACTTC.

This chain connects TRBV28 to TRBJ1-2; D is possibly TRBD1 (5 bases). Trimming left V 3 bases short and J 7 bases short, with 15 bases between. This CDR3 contains 14 residues. Germline CDR1 reads MDHEN; CDR2 reads SYDVKM. CDR3 region: CASSLRGVQGGYTF. CDR3 DNA sequence: TGTGCCAGCAGTTTGAGGGGAGTCCAGGGTGGCTACACCTTC.

The rearrangement links TRBV28 to TRBJ1-6; 7 bases match TRBD1. CDR1 and CDR2 from the germline V gene are MDHEN and SYDVKM. The J segment lost 9 bases and the V segment lost 8 bases, leaving 7 bases of the junction unmatched. The length of the CDR3 is 13 residues. CDR3 amino acids: CASANRGSSPLHF. The CDR3 bases are TGTGCCAGCGCTAACAGGGGTAGTTCACCCCTCCACTTT.

CDR3 nucleotides: TGTGCCAGCAGCACCTACCATGGTATTAGCTCCTACAATGAGCAGTTCTTC. The encoded protein is CASSTYHGISSYNEQFF. The chain links TRBV7-2 to TRBJ2-1; D is ambiguous. Germline loops: CDR1 SGHTA, CDR2 FQGNSA. The CDR3 extends over 17 amino acids. V was cut by 5 bases and J by 0 bases, with 17 bases left in between. The full variable domain, in which reference TRBV7-2 and TRBJ2-1 provide the parts outside the CDR3, is GAGVSQSPSNKVTEKGKDVELRCDPISGHTALYWYRQSLGQGLEFLIYFQGNSAPDKSGLPSDRFSAERTGGSVSTLTIQRTQQEDSAVYLCASSTYHGISSYNEQFFGPGTRLTVL.

This clone was seen more than once but under ten times. The rearrangement joins TRBV28 to TRBJ2-1; TRBD1 agrees at 7 bases. CDR3 size: 14 residues. Germline-derived CDR1 and CDR2 are MDHEN and SYDVKM. Trimming cost V 7 bases and J 14 bases; bases outside gene matches: 17. The DNA for the CDR3 is TGTGCCAGCACCTCAGCCGGACAGGACCAAAGGGAGTTCTTC. Its translation is CASTSAGQDQREFF.